The following is a T cell receptor (beta chain) sequence with its context. Sequence at one end of the junction differs from germline and may be a read error. These data belong to a study of early T cells in non-severe SARS-CoV-2 infection. At the level of the study: Sequencing targeted bulk RNA from unsorted whole blood, leaving chains unpaired.

Tagging with unique molecular identifiers was applied to individual cDNA molecules. TCRdb passed the 5' RACE reads through MiXCR, listing each CDR3 protein once. The table lists around 80,000 distinct CDR3 sequences, approximately 10% of them singletons, with more than 10% in the top ten. There are 14 residues in the CDR3. CDR1 is DFQATT and CDR2 is SNEGSKA in the germline V gene (reference sequence). The V and J genes are TRBV20-1 and TRBJ2-7; tentative D call: TRBD2 (6 bases). This sample comprised whole blood, obtained at baseline. The receptor was derived from an adult who was a healthcare worker with PCR-confirmed SARS-CoV-2 infection or an uninfected control (not recorded which). The CDR3 bases are TGCAGTACTAGAGGGGTCGGGAGCTCCTACGAGCAGTACTTC. This codes for CSTRGVGSSYEQYF.